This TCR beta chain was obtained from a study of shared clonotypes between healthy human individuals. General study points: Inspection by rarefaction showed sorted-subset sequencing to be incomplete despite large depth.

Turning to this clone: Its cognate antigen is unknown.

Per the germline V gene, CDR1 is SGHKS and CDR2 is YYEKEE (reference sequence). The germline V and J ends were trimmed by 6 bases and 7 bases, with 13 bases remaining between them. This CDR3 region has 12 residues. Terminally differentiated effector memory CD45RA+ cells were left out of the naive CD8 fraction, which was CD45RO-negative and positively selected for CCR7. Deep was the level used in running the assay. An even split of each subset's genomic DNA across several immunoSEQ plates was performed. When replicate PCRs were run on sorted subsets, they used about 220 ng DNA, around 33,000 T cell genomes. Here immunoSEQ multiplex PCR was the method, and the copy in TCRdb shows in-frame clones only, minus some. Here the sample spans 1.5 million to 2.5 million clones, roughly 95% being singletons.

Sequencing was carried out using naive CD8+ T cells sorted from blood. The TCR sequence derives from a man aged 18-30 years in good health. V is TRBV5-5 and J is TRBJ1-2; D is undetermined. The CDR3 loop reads CASIFDGIGYTF. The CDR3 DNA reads TGTGCCAGCATCTTCGACGGGATTGGCTACACCTTC.